A selection of T cell receptor beta chains follows, all from one sample in a study of blood T cell repertoires in COVID-19. Repertoires were generated with immunoSEQ multiplex PCR, while TCRdb's copy carries only in-frame clones and drops some. The data hold about 260,000 clones, with approximately 85% observed a single time. The sequenced material came from PBMCs or T cells enriched from blood (not recorded which). These receptors were obtained from a woman in her forties or fifties who had recovered from COVID-19. Each CDR3 is given with its conserved first and last residue.

V gene: TRBV7-2; J gene: TRBJ2-7; CDR3 protein: CASSWTSGSYEQYF
V gene: TRBV5-1; J gene: TRBJ2-1; CDR3 protein: CASKQGAYNEQFF
V gene: TRBV2; J gene: TRBJ1-4; CDR3 protein: CASSVNRVLGEKLFF
V gene: TRBV7-2; J gene: TRBJ2-7; CDR3 protein: CASSLFRGSYEQYF
V gene: TRBV9; J gene: TRBJ1-1; CDR3 protein: CASSFVLPGNPGAFF
V gene: TRBV5-1; J gene: TRBJ1-1; CDR3 protein: CASSLGQGLTEAFF
V gene: TRBV27; J gene: TRBJ2-7; CDR3 protein: CASSLTGSYEQYF
V gene: TRBV18; J gene: TRBJ2-1; CDR3 protein: CASSPGYLAGGPLFHNEQFF
V gene: TRBV7-2; J gene: TRBJ1-3; CDR3 protein: CASSPPGGGRVSGNTIYF
V gene: TRBV5-4; J gene: TRBJ2-2; CDR3 protein: CASSGYGQNTGELFF
V gene: TRBV6-5; J gene: TRBJ2-5; CDR3 protein: CASSVISGGFETQYF
V gene: TRBV7-8; J gene: TRBJ2-7; CDR3 protein: CASSTPQGGIYEQYF
V gene: TRBV7-2; J gene: TRBJ2-3; CDR3 protein: CASRSQGGTDTQYF
V gene: TRBV7-2; J gene: TRBJ2-5; CDR3 protein: CASSFTGGQETQYF
V gene: TRBV4-3; J gene: TRBJ2-6; CDR3 protein: CASSQRPLRFGSGANVLTF